The 24 T cell receptor beta chains below come from one sample, sequenced in a study of T cell changes during pregnancy in multiple sclerosis. Only in-frame clones appear in the TCRdb table, and some are missing; sequencing was by immunoSEQ multiplex PCR. The table lists about 80,000 clones, less than 95% of them singletons. Sequenced here: peripheral blood, sampled in the third trimester of pregnancy. These receptors all stem from a female donor with multiple sclerosis, enrolled in a pregnancy study.

V gene TRBV6-5 combines with J gene TRBJ1-5; 8 bases agree with TRBD1. The CDR3 has 15 amino acids. V dropped 6 bases and J dropped 0; count of bases not matched to a gene: 4. Per the germline V gene, CDR1 is MNHEY and CDR2 is SVGAGI. The CDR3 spells CASRRQGYSNQPQHF. Here the CDR3 DNA reads TGTGCCAGCAGAAGACAGGGGTATAGCAATCAGCCCCAGCATTTT.

V and J are TRBV6-5 and TRBJ2-7, with D possibly being TRBD1 (5 bases). Between the trimmed V and J ends, which lost 0 bases and 2 bases, there was a span of 11 bases. Germline-derived CDR1 and CDR2 are MNHEY and SVGAGI. The CDR3 totals 15 residues. The CDR3 region is CASSYSRTSTYEQYF. The DNA for the CDR3 is TGTGCCAGCAGTTACTCAAGGACATCGACCTACGAGCAGTACTTC.

The chain combines TRBV2 with TRBJ1-2, with 11 nucleotides matching TRBD1. The CDR3 spans 14 residues. The V segment lost 4 bases and the J segment 4 bases; nucleotides outside the gene matches: 2. Germline CDR1 and CDR2: SNHLY and FYNNEI. CDR3 sequence reads: CASSVGTGGYGYTF. The DNA of the CDR3 is TGTGCCAGCAGTGTTGGGACAGGGGGCTATGGCTACACCTTC.

V usage is TRBV9 and J usage is TRBJ2-5; maybe TRBD1 (8 bases). Trimming pared 0 bases from V and 2 bases from J, leaving 17 bases between. CDR3 length equals 17 residues. Germline CDR1 reads SGDLS; CDR2 reads YYNGEE. The CDR3 protein is CASSVDPQGGVQETQYF. CDR3 DNA sequence: TGTGCCAGCAGCGTAGACCCACAGGGGGGGGTTCAAGAGACCCAGTACTTC.

The chain uses TRBV7-6 and TRBJ2-7; 9 positions agree with TRBD2. J was trimmed by 0 bases and V by 1 base; bases with no gene match: 1. Germline V gene lookup returns CDR1 SGHVS and CDR2 FNYEAQ. The CDR3 sequence is 15 residues long. The CDR3 region has the DNA TGTGCCAGCAGCTTAGGCGGGGGGGCCTCCTACGAGCAGTACTTC. Protein: CASSLGGGASYEQYF. Complete variable domain (other parts from reference TRBV7-6 and TRBJ2-7): GAGVSQSPRYKVTKRGQDVALRCDPISGHVSLYWYRQALGQGPEFLTYFNYEAQQDKSGLPNDRFSAERPEGSISTLTIQRTEQRDSAMYRCASSLGGGASYEQYFGPGTRLTVT.

J is TRBJ1-2 and V is TRBV7-8; no definite D call. The CDR3 consists of 16 residues. In germline, CDR1 is SGHVS, CDR2 FQNEAQ. The ends were cut back, 2 bases at V and 1 base at J, with 14 bases in the middle. The CDR3 here is CASSLLAGELNYGYTF. The CDR3, as DNA: TGTGCCAGCAGCTTATTGGCAGGCGAACTTAACTATGGCTACACCTTC.

The chain couples TRBV15 to TRBJ2-7; the match to TRBD2 covers 7 bases. The junction had 6 bases not matched to a gene; V was cut back by 7 bases and J by 0 bases. The germline CDR1 and CDR2 sequences are LNHNV and YYDKDF (reference sequence). The CDR3 length is 14 residues. The CDR3 protein is CATKRGGSSYEQYF. The DNA for the CDR3 is TGTGCCACCAAGCGGGGCGGGAGCTCCTACGAGCAGTACTTC.

V is TRBV10-1 and J is TRBJ1-1; D remains unclear. The V and J ends lost 6 bases and 3 bases respectively, with 14 bases between them. CDR3 length equals 14 residues. Germline CDR1 is WNHNN and CDR2 is SYGVQD (reference sequence). The CDR3 coding sequence is TGCGCCAGCAGCCCCACACGGAGTGACACTGAAGCTTTCTTT. This translates into CASSPTRSDTEAFF.

The rearrangement links TRBV7-2 to TRBJ2-3, with TRBD2 matching over 14 bases. The J segment lost 5 bases and the V segment lost 5 bases, leaving 9 bases of the junction unmatched. The CDR3 extends over 17 amino acids. Germline V CDR1 and CDR2: SGHTA, FQGNSA. The CDR3 loop is CASSLGGLAGALDTQYF. The DNA of the CDR3 is TGTGCCAGCAGCCTAGGGGGACTAGCGGGGGCTTTAGATACGCAGTATTTT.

V and J are TRBV30 and TRBJ1-1; D might be TRBD1 (5 bases). Germline CDR1 reads GTSNPN; CDR2 reads SVGIG (reference sequence). There are 14 residues in the CDR3. V was shortened by 7 bases and J by 1 base, with 16 bases between the two germline ends. CDR3 DNA: TGTGCCTCACACCTTACAGGTTGGAACACTGAAGCTTTCTTT. Residues: CASHLTGWNTEAFF.

The chain couples TRBV5-1 to TRBJ1-2; TRBD1 agrees at 8 bases. Germline CDR1 and CDR2: SGHRS and YFSETQ. This CDR3 is 15 amino acids long. V shed 4 bases and J 5 bases; nucleotides not matched to a gene: 10. DNA of the CDR3: TGCGCCAGCAGCCGAGGGACAGGAGGGGAGTATGGCTACACCTTC. Its translation is CASSRGTGGEYGYTF.

This chain links TRBV9 with TRBJ2-2; 10 nucleotides agree with TRBD1. Unmatched junction bases numbered 5, after V lost 5 bases and J lost 4 bases. The V gene's germline CDR1 is SGDLS and CDR2 YYNGEE. CDR3 length: 15 amino acids. The CDR3 reads CASRATGGVTGELFF. The CDR3 region has the DNA TGTGCCAGCAGAGCGACAGGGGGCGTCACCGGGGAGCTGTTTTTT.

V and J are TRBV6-6 and TRBJ1-6; 7 nucleotides match TRBD1. J lost 5 bases, V lost 6 bases, and 10 bases had no gene match. The germline gives CDR1 MNHNY, CDR2 SVGAGI (reference sequence). The CDR3 length is 16 residues. This CDR3 reads CASSSVSGQHNSPLHF. The CDR3 coding sequence is TGTGCCAGCAGCTCCGTATCGGGACAGCATAATTCACCCCTCCACTTT.

The CDR3 nucleotides read TGCGCCAGCAGCTTTGGCGAGGGGGAGGAGACCCAGTACTTC. It encodes CASSFGEGEETQYF. The gene calls are TRBV5-1 and TRBJ2-5, with D perhaps TRBD1 (6 bases). Trimming removed 2 bases from V and 5 bases from J, with 13 bases in between. The CDR3 runs 14 residues. Germline values: CDR1 SGHRS, CDR2 YFSETQ.

The J gene is TRBJ1-6, the V gene TRBV6-1; TRBD1 is a possible D gene (6 bases). There are 14 residues in the CDR3. V lost 4 bases, J lost 12 bases, and 16 bases lay in between. The germline V gene has CDR1 MNHNS and CDR2 SASEGT. As DNA, the CDR3 is TGTGCCAGCAGTGTGGGGGCGACCGGGATACCCCTCCACTTT. Residues: CASSVGATGIPLHF.

The chain couples TRBV6-5 to TRBJ2-1, with D possibly TRBD2 on 5 matching bases. The germline V gene has CDR1 MNHEY and CDR2 SVGAGI. This CDR3 contains 14 residues. The V end lost 0 bases, the J end lost 9 bases, and 12 bases lay between the germline ends. CDR3 loop: CASSYSNEGAEQFF. For the CDR3, the DNA is TGTGCCAGCAGTTACTCGAACGAGGGCGCTGAGCAGTTCTTC.

This chain uses TRBV9 with TRBJ1-6, with 8 bases that match TRBD1. Germline CDR1 and CDR2: SGDLS and YYNGEE. This CDR3 comprises 16 residues. After removal of 1 base from V and 7 bases from J, the junction contained 7 bases not matched to a gene. CDR3 in DNA: TGTGCCAGCAGCGTACAGGGGGCCCCGACGAATTCACCCCTCCACTTT. Its translation: CASSVQGAPTNSPLHF.

V and J are TRBV7-6 and TRBJ2-7, with 11 bases lining up with TRBD1. Germline values: CDR1 SGHVS, CDR2 FNYEAQ. J was trimmed by 0 bases and V by 4 bases; bases with no gene match: 14. This CDR3 has 19 amino acids. CDR3 sequence: CASSSTPRAGTGGSYEQYF. The CDR3 DNA reads as TGTGCCAGCAGCTCTACCCCCCGAGCCGGGACAGGGGGCTCCTACGAGCAGTACTTC.

The chain's CDR3 is CASSVPRDTGELFF. The CDR3 bases are TGTGCCAGCAGCGTACCAAGAGACACCGGGGAGCTGTTTTTT. The J gene is TRBJ2-2, the V gene TRBV9; the D is unclear. The CDR3 is made up of 14 amino acids. CDR1 is SGDLS, CDR2 YYNGEE, per germline. Trimming took 1 base from V and 3 from J, leaving 7 bases between them.

The V call is TRBV6-5, the J call TRBJ1-1; weak D call: TRBD1 (6 bases). Trimming removed 8 bases from V and 7 bases from J, with 23 bases in between. The germline V gene has CDR1 MNHEY and CDR2 SVGAGI. CDR3 length: 15 amino acids. This CDR3 reads CASSGWKQGRDEAFF. The CDR3 region has the DNA TGTGCCAGCTCGGGGTGGAAACAGGGTCGCGATGAAGCTTTCTTT.

This chain connects TRBV11-2 to TRBJ2-1; possible D gene TRBD2, 6 bases. The germline CDR1 and CDR2 sequences are SGHAT and FQNNGV. This CDR3 has 15 residues. V lost 5 bases, J lost 2 bases, and 13 bases lay in between. Here the CDR3 reads CASSPWTTAYNEQFF. The CDR3 DNA reads TGTGCCAGCAGCCCCTGGACTACAGCCTACAATGAGCAGTTCTTC.

This clone occurred once. This rearrangement joins TRBV27 to TRBJ2-7, with TRBD1 matching over 11 bases. V lost 4 bases, J lost 2 bases, and 4 bases stayed unmatched. The CDR3 totals 15 residues. Germline CDR1 and CDR2: MNHEY and SMNVEV (reference sequence). The CDR3 spells CASSSGQGAPYEQYF. CDR3 nucleotides: TGTGCCAGCAGTTCTGGACAGGGGGCCCCCTACGAGCAGTACTTC.

The gene calls are TRBV7-2 and TRBJ2-3; 12 positions match TRBD2. The length of the CDR3 is 16 residues. Germline V lookup: CDR1 SGHTA, CDR2 FQGNSA. The V and J ends lost 1 base and 4 bases, in that order; junction bases with no gene match: 3. CDR3 sequence reads: CASSLVSSGGADTQYF. The CDR3 region has the DNA TGTGCCAGCAGCTTAGTTTCTAGCGGGGGGGCAGATACGCAGTATTTT. The complete variable domain, with remaining parts taken from reference TRBV7-2 and TRBJ2-3, reads GAGVSQSPSNKVTEKGKDVELRCDPISGHTALYWYRQSLGQGLEFLIYFQGNSAPDKSGLPSDRFSAERTGGSVSTLTIQRTQQEDSAVYLCASSLVSSGGADTQYFGPGTRLTVL.

This rearrangement joins TRBV29-1 to TRBJ2-7, with D possibly TRBD2 on 5 matching bases. This CDR3 comprises 13 residues. Per germline, CDR1 SQVTM and CDR2 ANQGSEA. Trimming left V 6 bases short and J 4 bases short, with 16 bases between. In DNA, the CDR3 is TGCAGCGTCTACCCGGGTTCGGGGTACGAGCAGTACTTC. Its translation is CSVYPGSGYEQYF.